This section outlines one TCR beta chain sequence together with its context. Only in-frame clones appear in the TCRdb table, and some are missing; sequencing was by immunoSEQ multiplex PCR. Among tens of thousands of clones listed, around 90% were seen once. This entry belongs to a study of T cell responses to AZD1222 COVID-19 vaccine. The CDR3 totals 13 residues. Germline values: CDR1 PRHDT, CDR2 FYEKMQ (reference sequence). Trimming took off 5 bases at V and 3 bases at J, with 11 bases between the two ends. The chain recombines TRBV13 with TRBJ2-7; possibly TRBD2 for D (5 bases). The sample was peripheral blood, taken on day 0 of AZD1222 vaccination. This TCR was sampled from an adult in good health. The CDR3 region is CASSAAGIYEQYF. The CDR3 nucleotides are TGTGCCAGCAGCGCCGCCGGGATCTACGAGCAGTACTTC.